This is a list of T cell receptor beta chains from one sample in a study of early T cells in non-severe SARS-CoV-2 infection. TCRdb re-analysed the 5' RACE reads in MiXCR, keeping a single row per CDR3 protein. The table includes 97,000 or so distinct CDR3 sequences, approximately 9.9% detected once. The source was whole blood, collected at baseline. These TCRs come from an adult who was a healthcare worker with PCR-confirmed SARS-CoV-2 infection or an uninfected control (not recorded which). The CDR3 runs from the conserved cysteine through the conserved F or W. D genes are given only for firm matches. Size is stated for part of the rows, as once, few or many counts, or as a class when the clone is expanded.

abundance | j_gene | v_gene | d_gene | CDR3aa | CDR3nt
few | TRBJ1-2 | TRBV18 | . | CASSPPTSDYGYTF | TGTGCCAGCTCACCACCGACGTCAGACTATGGCTACACCTTC
few | TRBJ2-3 | TRBV24-1 | . | CATSDRTGPDTQYF | TGTGCCACCAGTGACCGAACAGGGCCAGATACGCAGTATTTT
. | TRBJ1-1 | TRBV29-1 | . | CSVEATEGTEAFF | TGCAGCGTTGAAGCGACAGAGGGCACTGAAGCTTTCTTT
few | TRBJ1-2 | TRBV9 | . | CASSLVGQSYGYTF | TGTGCCAGCAGCCTGGTCGGACAATCCTATGGCTACACCTTC
many | TRBJ2-3 | TRBV20-1 | . | CSASSTDTQYF | TGCAGTGCTAGCAGCACAGATACGCAGTATTTT
many | TRBJ2-2 | TRBV11-2 | . | CASSSPRDTNTGELFF | TGTGCCAGCAGCTCCCCGCGGGACACTAACACCGGGGAGCTGTTTTTT
few | TRBJ2-7 | TRBV27 | . | CASSFGRDPYEQYF | TGTGCCAGCAGTTTCGGGCGGGACCCATACGAGCAGTACTTC
. | TRBJ2-3 | TRBV20-1 | . | CSARQGGDTQYF | TGCAGTGCTAGGCAGGGGGGGGATACGCAGTATTTT
many | TRBJ2-1 | TRBV6-5 | TRBD2 | CASSSPRLAGAGGNEQFF | TGTGCCAGCAGTAGCCCCCGACTAGCGGGAGCGGGCGGCAATGAGCAGTTCTTC
many | TRBJ2-2 | TRBV6-4 | . | CASRKKGLAKVPGELFF | TGTGCCAGCAGGAAAAAGGGGCTAGCAAAGGTCCCCGGGGAGCTGTTTTTT
few | TRBJ1-5 | TRBV18 | . | CASSPNSRDSNQPQHF | TGTGCCAGCTCACCGAACAGCAGAGATAGCAATCAGCCCCAGCATTTT
. | TRBJ2-1 | TRBV6-2/TRBV6-3 | . | CASSFAMDEQFF | TGTGCCAGCAGTTTTGCGATGGATGAGCAGTTCTTC
few | TRBJ1-2 | TRBV11-2 | TRBD1 | CASSFTGDSGYTF | TGTGCCAGCAGCTTTACAGGGGATAGTGGCTACACCTTC